The clone carrying this TCR beta chain has a count of ten or more. Trimming took off 8 bases at V and 4 bases at J, with 15 bases between the two ends. The CDR3 runs 14 residues. The V gene's germline CDR1 is LNHNV and CDR2 YYDKDF (reference sequence). The sample originates from a study of neurological immune-mediated disorders. About the research overall: The multiple sclerosis group of approximately 34 included approximately 30 relapsing-remitting and 3 secondary progressive patients.

TCRdb redid the calling of the 5' RACE reads with MiXCR, one entry per CDR3 protein. Here the sample spans about 120,000 distinct CDR3 sequences, roughly 3.2% being singletons. The chain combines TRBV15 with TRBJ1-5, with D possibly being TRBD1 (5 bases). The clonotype was recovered from a woman aged 30 to 39 with multiple sclerosis. The sequencing input was PBMCs. CDR3 protein: CATGKGGGNQPQHF. The CDR3 region has the DNA TGTGCCACCGGGAAGGGCGGGGGTAATCAGCCCCAGCATTTT.